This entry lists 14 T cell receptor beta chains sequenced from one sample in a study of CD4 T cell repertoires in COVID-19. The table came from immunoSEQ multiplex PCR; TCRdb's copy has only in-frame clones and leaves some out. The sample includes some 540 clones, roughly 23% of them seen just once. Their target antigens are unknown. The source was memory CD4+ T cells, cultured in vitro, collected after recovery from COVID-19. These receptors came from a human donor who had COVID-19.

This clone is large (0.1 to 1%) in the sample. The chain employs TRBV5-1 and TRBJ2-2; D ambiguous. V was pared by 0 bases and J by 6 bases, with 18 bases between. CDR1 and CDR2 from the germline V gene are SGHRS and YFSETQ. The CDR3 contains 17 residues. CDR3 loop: CASSLEVSYNRAGELFF. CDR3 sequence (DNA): TGCGCCAGCAGCTTGGAAGTGAGCTACAATCGGGCCGGGGAGCTGTTTTTT.

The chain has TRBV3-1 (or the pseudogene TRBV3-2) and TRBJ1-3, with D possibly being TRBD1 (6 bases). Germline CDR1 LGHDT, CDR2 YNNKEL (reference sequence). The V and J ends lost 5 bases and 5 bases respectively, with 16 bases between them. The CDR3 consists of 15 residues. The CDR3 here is CASSWGHHARNTIYF. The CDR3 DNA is TGTGCCAGCAGCTGGGGACATCACGCACGAAACACCATATATTTT.

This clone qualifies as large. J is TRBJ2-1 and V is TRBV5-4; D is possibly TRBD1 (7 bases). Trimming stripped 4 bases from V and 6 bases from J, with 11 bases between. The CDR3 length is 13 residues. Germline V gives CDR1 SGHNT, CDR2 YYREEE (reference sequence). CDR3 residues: CASSPGGLNEQFF. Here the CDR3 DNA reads TGTGCCAGCAGCCCAGGGGGGCTCAATGAGCAGTTCTTC.

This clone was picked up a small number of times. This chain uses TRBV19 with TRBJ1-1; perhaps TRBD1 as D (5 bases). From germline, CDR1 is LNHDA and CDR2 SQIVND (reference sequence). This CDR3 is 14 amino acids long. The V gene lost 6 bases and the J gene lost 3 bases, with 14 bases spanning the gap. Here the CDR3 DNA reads TGTGCCAGTAGCGCACTGGGAGGGGACACTGAAGCTTTCTTT. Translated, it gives CASSALGGDTEAFF. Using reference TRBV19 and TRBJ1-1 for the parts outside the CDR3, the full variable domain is DGGITQSPKYLFRKEGQNVTLSCEQNLNHDAMYWYRQDPGQGLRLIYYSQIVNDFQKGDIAEGYSVSREKKESFPLTVTSAQKNPTAFYLCASSALGGDTEAFFGQGTRLTVV.

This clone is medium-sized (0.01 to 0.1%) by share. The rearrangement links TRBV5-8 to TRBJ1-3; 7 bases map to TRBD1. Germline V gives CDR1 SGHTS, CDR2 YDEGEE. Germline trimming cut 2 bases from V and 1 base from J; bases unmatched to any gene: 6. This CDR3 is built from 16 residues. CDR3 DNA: TGTGCCAGCAGCTTCCAGGGGGTTAGGTCTGGAAACACCATATATTTT. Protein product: CASSFQGVRSGNTIYF.

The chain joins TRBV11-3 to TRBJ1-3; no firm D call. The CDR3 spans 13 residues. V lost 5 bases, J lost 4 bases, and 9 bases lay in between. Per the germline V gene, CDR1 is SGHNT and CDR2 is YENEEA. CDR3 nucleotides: TGTGCCAGCAGCCGTACGACCGGAAACACCATATATTTT. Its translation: CASSRTTGNTIYF.

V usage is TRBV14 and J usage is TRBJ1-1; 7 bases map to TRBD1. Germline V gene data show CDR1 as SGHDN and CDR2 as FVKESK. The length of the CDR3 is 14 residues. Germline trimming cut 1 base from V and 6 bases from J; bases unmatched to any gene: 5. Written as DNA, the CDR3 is TGTGCCAGCAGCCAAGCCCCCACAGGGGCTGAAGCTTTCTTT. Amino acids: CASSQAPTGAEAFF.

This chain's CDR3 is CSVLRDPNSYEQYF. As DNA, the CDR3 is TGCAGCGTTCTCCGGGACCCCAATTCCTACGAGCAGTACTTC. The chain is built from TRBV29-1 and TRBJ2-7; D is perhaps TRBD1 or TRBD2 (5 bases each). Germline CDR1 SQVTM, CDR2 ANQGSEA. V was cut by 5 bases and J by 1 base, with 15 bases left in between. The CDR3 contains 14 residues.

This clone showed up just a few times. The CDR3 DNA reads as TGTGCCTGGAGCAAGGGGGCTAACTATGGCTACACCTTC. As protein: CAWSKGANYGYTF. The chain combines TRBV30 with TRBJ1-2, with D maybe TRBD1 (6 bases). This CDR3 contains 13 residues. Trimming removed 3 bases at V and 0 bases at J, with 8 bases between. CDR1 and CDR2 from the germline V gene are GTSNPN and SVGIG (reference sequence).

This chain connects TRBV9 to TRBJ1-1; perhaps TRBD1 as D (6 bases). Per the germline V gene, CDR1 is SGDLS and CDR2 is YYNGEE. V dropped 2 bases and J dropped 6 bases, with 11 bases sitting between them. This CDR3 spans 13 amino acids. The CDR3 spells CASSVLQGSEAFF. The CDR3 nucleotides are TGTGCCAGCAGCGTCTTACAGGGTTCTGAAGCTTTCTTT.

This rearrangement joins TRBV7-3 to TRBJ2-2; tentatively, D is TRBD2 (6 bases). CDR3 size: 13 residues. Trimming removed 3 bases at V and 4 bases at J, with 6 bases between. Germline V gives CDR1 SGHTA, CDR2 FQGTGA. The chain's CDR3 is CASSLGGTGELFF. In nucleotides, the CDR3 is TGTGCCAGCAGCTTGGGGGGCACCGGGGAGCTGTTTTTT.

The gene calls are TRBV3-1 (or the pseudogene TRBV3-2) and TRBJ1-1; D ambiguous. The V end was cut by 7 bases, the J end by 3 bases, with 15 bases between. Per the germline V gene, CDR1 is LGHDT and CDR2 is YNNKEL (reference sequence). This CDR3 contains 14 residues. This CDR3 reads CASTTVDSDTEAFF. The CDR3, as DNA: TGTGCCAGCACCACAGTTGATTCGGACACTGAAGCTTTCTTT.

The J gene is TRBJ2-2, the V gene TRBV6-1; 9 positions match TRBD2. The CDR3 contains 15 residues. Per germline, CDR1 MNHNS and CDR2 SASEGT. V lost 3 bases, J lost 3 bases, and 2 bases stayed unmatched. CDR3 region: CASSERGGHTGELFF. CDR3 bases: TGTGCCAGCAGTGAGCGGGGGGGCCACACCGGGGAGCTGTTTTTT.

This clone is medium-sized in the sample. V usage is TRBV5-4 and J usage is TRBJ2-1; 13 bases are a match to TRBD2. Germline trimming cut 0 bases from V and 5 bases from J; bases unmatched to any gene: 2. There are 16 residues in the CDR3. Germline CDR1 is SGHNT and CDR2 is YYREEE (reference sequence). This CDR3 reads CASSLGGLAGNNEQFF. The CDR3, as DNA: TGTGCCAGCAGCTTGGGGGGACTAGCGGGAAACAATGAGCAGTTCTTC.